Listed below are T cell receptor beta chains from one sample, sequenced in a study of shared clonotypes between healthy human individuals. Libraries were prepared by immunoSEQ multiplex PCR; TCRdb keeps only in-frame clonotypes and omits some of them. Of about 2 million clones in the sample, about 94% were seen once. Sequencing was carried out using naive CD8+ T cells sorted from blood. The receptors were gathered from a man aged 18 to 35 in good health. Each CDR3 is given with its conserved first and last residue. D genes are given only for firm matches. Clone size is not always given. Where it is, it says once, few, many or a class for expanded clones.

clone_size j_call d_call v_call cdr3_nt cdr3_aa
. TRBJ2-7 TRBD2 TRBV4-3 TGCGCCAGCAGCCAAGCCGGGACTAGCGGTTTTCCCTACGAGCAGTACTTC CASSQAGTSGFPYEQYF
few TRBJ1-2 . TRBV6-5 TGTGCCAGCAGTTACGGGGCCCCCTTTGACTACACCTTC CASSYGAPFDYTF
. TRBJ2-5 TRBD2 TRBV11-3 TGTGCCAGCAGCCGTGGACTAGCAGAGACCCAGTACTTC CASSRGLAETQYF
. TRBJ2-5 . TRBV6-5 TGTGCCAGCAGTTACTTAGGGTCAGAGACCCAGTACTTC CASSYLGSETQYF
. TRBJ2-3 . TRBV19 TGTGCCAGTAGTATAGATGAAGAGGGGGATACGCAGTATTTT CASSIDEEGDTQYF
. TRBJ1-2 . TRBV6-5 TGTGCCAGCAGTTACTCGAAGGCTGGGGGCTACACCTTC CASSYSKAGGYTF
. TRBJ2-7 . TRBV7-3 TGTGCCAGCAGCTTAAGTGATAGCGGCTACTACGAGCAGTACTTC CASSLSDSGYYEQYF
. TRBJ2-7 . TRBV9 TGTGCCAGCAGCGTAGGAATATGGGACGAGCAGTACTTC CASSVGIWDEQYF
. TRBJ1-6 TRBD1 TRBV2 TGTGCCAGCAGGCCCGGACAGGACGACAATTCACCCCTCCACTTT CASRPGQDDNSPLHF
. TRBJ2-7 . TRBV4-1 TGCGCCAGCAGCCAAGATGGGGCGGGGAGGACCTACGAGCAGTACTTC CASSQDGAGRTYEQYF
. TRBJ2-7 TRBD2 TRBV7-2 TGTGCCAGCAGCCCAGGACTAGCGGGAACCTACGAGCAGTACTTC CASSPGLAGTYEQYF
. TRBJ2-5 . TRBV27 TGTGCCAGCAAAGAGGGTGAGACCCAGTACTTC CASKEGETQYF
. TRBJ2-1 . TRBV27 TGTGCCAGCAGTGGGAAGGTAGCAGTCAATGAGCAGTTCTTC CASSGKVAVNEQFF
. TRBJ1-5 . TRBV19 TGTGCCAGTAGTATTGGAGGTTCACAGCCCCAGCATTTT CASSIGGSQPQHF
. TRBJ2-7 TRBD2 TRBV6-1 TGTGCCAGCAGTGATCAGCGGGGGCCGACCTACGAGCAGTACTTC CASSDQRGPTYEQYF
. TRBJ2-2 TRBD2 TRBV28 TGTGCCAGCAATCCTAGCGGGGGGACCGGGGAGCTGTTTTTT CASNPSGGTGELFF
. TRBJ1-1 . TRBV21-1 TGTGCCAGCAGCAAAGAAGAAGAGAACACTGAAGCTTTCTTT CASSKEEENTEAFF
. TRBJ1-1 . TRBV9 TGTGCCAGCAGCGTAGCAGGGTTGGGTACTGAAGCTTTCTTT CASSVAGLGTEAFF
. TRBJ2-7 TRBD2 TRBV5-1 TGCGCCAGCAGCGTGGCAGGGGGACTAGCGGGAGAGGCTTGGTACGAGCAGTACTTC CASSVAGGLAGEAWYEQYF
. TRBJ1-2 . TRBV30 TGTGCCCTGGACGGGCCTGCCTATGGCTACACCTTC CALDGPAYGYTF